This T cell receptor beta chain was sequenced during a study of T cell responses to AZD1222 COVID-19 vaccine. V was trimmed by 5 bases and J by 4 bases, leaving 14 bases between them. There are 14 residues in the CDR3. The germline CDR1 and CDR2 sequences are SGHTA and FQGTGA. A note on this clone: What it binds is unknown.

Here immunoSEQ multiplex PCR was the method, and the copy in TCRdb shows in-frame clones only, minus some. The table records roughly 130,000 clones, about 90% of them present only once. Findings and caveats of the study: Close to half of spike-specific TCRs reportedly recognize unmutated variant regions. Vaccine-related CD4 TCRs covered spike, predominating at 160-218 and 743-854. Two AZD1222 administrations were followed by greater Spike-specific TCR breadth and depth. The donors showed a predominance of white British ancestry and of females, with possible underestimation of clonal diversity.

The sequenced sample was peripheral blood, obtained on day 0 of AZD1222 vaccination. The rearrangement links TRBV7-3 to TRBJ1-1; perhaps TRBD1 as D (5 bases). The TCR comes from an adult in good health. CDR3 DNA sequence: TGTGCCAGCAGCCGAACCGGGAGGGGCACTGAAGCTTTCTTT. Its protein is CASSRTGRGTEAFF.